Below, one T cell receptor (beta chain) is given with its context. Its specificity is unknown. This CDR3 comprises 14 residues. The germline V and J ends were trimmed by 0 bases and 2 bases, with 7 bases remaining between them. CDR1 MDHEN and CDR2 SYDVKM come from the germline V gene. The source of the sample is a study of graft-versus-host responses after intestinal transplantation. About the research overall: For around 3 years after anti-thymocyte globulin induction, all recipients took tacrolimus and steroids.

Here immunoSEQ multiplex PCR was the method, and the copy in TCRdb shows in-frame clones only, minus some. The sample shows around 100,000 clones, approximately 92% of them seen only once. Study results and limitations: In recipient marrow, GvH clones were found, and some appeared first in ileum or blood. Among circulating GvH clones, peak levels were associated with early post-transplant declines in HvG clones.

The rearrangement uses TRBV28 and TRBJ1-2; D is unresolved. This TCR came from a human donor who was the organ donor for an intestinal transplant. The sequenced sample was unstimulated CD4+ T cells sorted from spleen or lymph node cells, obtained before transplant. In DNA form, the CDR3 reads TGTGCCAGCAGTTTATGGGCAGTAAACTATGGCTACACCTTC. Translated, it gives CASSLWAVNYGYTF.